This T cell receptor (beta chain) originates from a study of blood T cells in healthy people across ages. Primers used in a second PCR of about 6 to 12 cycles were a sample-barcoded 5' primer and a J-beta primer mix. Via MiXCR, TCRdb re-called the 5' RACE reads, giving one row per CDR3 protein. The sample shows approximately 670,000 distinct CDR3 sequences, less than 45% of them seen only once. In germline, CDR1 is MNHEY, CDR2 SVGEGT. Trimming shortened V by 2 bases and J by 6 bases, and 4 bases separated the two germline ends. This CDR3 has 11 residues. The clonotype was recovered from a man older than 75 in good health. The chain uses TRBV6-2 or TRBV6-3 and TRBJ1-2; the D is unclear. What was sequenced was blood. CDR3 sequence (DNA): TGTGCCAGCAGTTACCCGGATGGCTACACCTTC. Translated, it gives CASSYPDGYTF.